These 7 T cell receptor beta chains were all obtained from the same sample, sequenced in a study of T cells after yellow fever vaccination. TCRdb passed the 5' RACE reads through MiXCR, listing each CDR3 protein once. Here the sample spans hundreds of thousands of distinct CDR3 sequences, 8% to 9.5% being singletons. The sequencing used PBMCs, collected approximately 47 days after the first yellow fever vaccination. Source of these receptors: a man between 18 and 35 years old who received the YFV17D yellow fever vaccine.

At least ten counts were recorded for this clonotype. V usage is TRBV7-3 and J usage is TRBJ1-5; no reliable D call. CDR1 and CDR2 (germline): SGHTA, FQGTGA. Trimming took off 4 bases at V and 7 bases at J, with 11 bases between the two ends. The CDR3 is made up of 13 amino acids. In DNA, the CDR3 is TGTGCCAGCAGCTCCTTTCCGGGCCAGCCCCAGCATTTT. Translation gives CASSSFPGQPQHF. Supplemented by reference TRBV7-3 and TRBJ1-5, the full variable domain reads GAGVSQTPSNKVTEKGKYVELRCDPISGHTALYWYRQSLGQGPEFLIYFQGTGAADDSGLPNDRFFAVRPEGSVSTLKIQRTERGDSAVYLCASSSFPGQPQHFGDGTRLSIL.

The sample holds a few counts of this clonotype. The chain joins TRBV6-4 to TRBJ1-1, with TRBD1 matching 9 bases. Per the germline V gene, CDR1 is MRHNA and CDR2 is SNTAGT. This CDR3 is built from 14 residues. Germline trimming cut 6 bases from V and 1 base from J; bases unmatched to any gene: 3. The CDR3 protein is CASRLGQGNTEAFF. For the CDR3, the DNA is TGTGCCAGCAGATTGGGACAGGGGAACACTGAAGCTTTCTTT.

This clonotype occurred many times. This chain uses TRBV6-2 or TRBV6-3 with TRBJ2-3, with 7 nucleotides matching TRBD2. V lost 6 bases and J lost 5; bases outside the gene matches: 8. This CDR3 has 14 residues. Germline values: CDR1 MNHEY, CDR2 SVGEGT. The CDR3 nucleotides are TGTGCCAGCAGCCCCGGGACTACTATAGATACGCAGTATTTT. It codes for CASSPGTTIDTQYF.

The table lists this clonotype with a few counts. The chain has TRBV10-1 and TRBJ2-1; D tentatively fits TRBD1 or TRBD2 (5 bases each). V was shortened by 3 bases and J by 6 bases, with 12 bases between the two germline ends. Germline CDR1 and CDR2: WNHNN and SYGVQD (reference sequence). The CDR3 covers 14 residues. The CDR3 DNA sequence: TGCGCCAGCAGTGAAACTAGGGACGTCAATGAGCAGTTCTTC. Its translation: CASSETRDVNEQFF.

A few counts support this clonotype. The chain uses TRBV24-1 and TRBJ2-3; 9 bases agree with TRBD2. From germline, CDR1 is KGHDR and CDR2 SFDVKD. The ends lost 5 bases at V and 3 bases at J; junction bases unmatched: 11. The CDR3 has 17 amino acids. CDR3 protein: CATSAVAGVGSTDTQYF. CDR3 nucleotide sequence: TGTGCCACCAGTGCCGTAGCGGGGGTCGGTTCGACAGATACGCAGTATTTT.

This clonotype was observed a handful of times. The J gene is TRBJ1-2, the V gene TRBV29-1, with 7 bases fitting TRBD1. V shed 7 bases, J shed 6 bases, and the junction held 17 bases outside the gene matches. CDR3 length equals 15 residues. Germline-derived CDR1 and CDR2 are SQVTM and ANQGSEA. The chain's CDR3 is CSAGTALFIGNGYTF. The CDR3, as DNA: TGCAGCGCCGGGACAGCCCTTTTCATAGGGAATGGCTACACCTTC.

V usage is TRBV19 and J usage is TRBJ2-7; TRBD1 or TRBD2 may be the D gene (5 bases each). The CDR3 runs to 13 residues. In germline, CDR1 is LNHDA, CDR2 SQIVND (reference sequence). V dropped 4 bases and J dropped 4 bases, with 11 bases sitting between them. CDR3 DNA sequence: TGTGCCAGTAGTACGGTTTGGGGGTACGAGCAGTACGTC. Encoded protein: CASSTVWGYEQYV.